This TCR beta chain was identified in a study of early T cells in non-severe SARS-CoV-2 infection. Across the study: Investigators sequenced bulk RNA drawn from unsorted whole blood, and chains remained unpaired.

As part of library construction, unique molecular identifiers were attached to individual cDNA molecules. In TCRdb, the 5' RACE reads were re-called with MiXCR into one record per CDR3 protein. The sample records approximately 50,000 distinct CDR3 sequences, about 10% being singletons. The germline gives CDR1 SQVTM, CDR2 ANQGSEA. Trimming removed 4 bases at V and 3 bases at J, with 12 bases between. This CDR3 has 13 amino acids. In this sample, this clonotype turned up many times. Antigen unknown. Overall study results and limits: Clonotype matching in VDJdb favored anti-spike CD8 responses and did not capture private and CD4 specificities.

The source material was whole blood. This chain links TRBV29-1 with TRBJ2-5; TRBD2 might be the D (6 bases). This TCR derives from an adult who was a healthcare worker with PCR-confirmed SARS-CoV-2 infection or an uninfected control (not recorded which). The CDR3 DNA sequence: TGCAGCGTTGCACCTAGCGCCGAAGAGACCCAGTACTTC. Residues: CSVAPSAEETQYF.